The 13 T cell receptor beta chains presented below share a single source sample, sequenced in a study of blood T cells in healthy people across ages. The second PCR ran about 6 to 11 cycles with a sample-barcoded 5' primer and J-beta primers. TCRdb re-called the 5' RACE reads through MiXCR, storing one row per CDR3 protein. Of 1 million or so distinct CDR3 sequences in the sample, 25% were seen once. The same sample was also studied in work on T cells of mothers and their children.

The sequenced material came from blood. Receptors were obtained from a girl aged 2-15 years in good health.

This clonotype was observed a handful of times. This sequence joins TRBV4-1 and TRBJ2-5; maybe TRBD1 (6 bases). TRBJ2-7 matches the DNA end more closely, so the J call is doubtful. The length of the CDR3 is 16 residues. Germline lookup yields CDR1 MGHRA and CDR2 YSYEKL. This CDR3 reads CASSQDRMGHAFEQYF. CDR3 DNA: TGCGCCAGCAGCCAAGATAGGATGGGACATGCTTTCGAGCAGTACTTC.

This chain links TRBV29-1 with TRBJ2-5; the D call may be TRBD1 or TRBD2 (6 bases each). V lost 3 bases and J lost 4, with 12 bases in between. Germline V lookup: CDR1 SQVTM, CDR2 ANQGSEA. The CDR3 runs 13 residues. The CDR3 region has the DNA TGCAGCGTTGAGAAAGGGGGAGGAGAGACCCAGTACTTC. Residues: CSVEKGGGETQYF.

The chain recombines TRBV4-3 with TRBJ1-1; no reliable D call. Trimming cost V 1 base and J 3 bases, with 9 bases left between them. This CDR3 is 14 amino acids long. Looked up from germline, CDR1 is LGHNA and CDR2 is YSLEER. CDR3 residues: CASSQALVDTEAFF. Here the CDR3 DNA reads TGCGCCAGCAGCCAAGCGTTAGTAGACACTGAAGCTTTCTTT.

Many counts were recorded for this clonotype. The rearrangement joins TRBV7-9 to TRBJ2-3; 8 bases are a match to TRBD1. Germline V gene lookup returns CDR1 SEHNR and CDR2 FQNEAQ (reference sequence). This CDR3 is built from 14 residues. V lost 5 bases to trimming and J lost 3 bases; unmatched junction nucleotides: 4. The CDR3 nucleotides are TGTGCCAGCAGCCCGGACAGGGTTACAGATACGCAGTATTTT. Encoded protein: CASSPDRVTDTQYF.

This clonotype was seen a few times. The rearrangement uses TRBV5-5 and TRBJ2-6, with 9 nucleotides matching TRBD1. This CDR3 spans 19 amino acids. Per the germline V gene, CDR1 is SGHKS and CDR2 is YYEKEE (reference sequence). Trimming removed 3 bases from V and 2 bases from J; junction bases left unmatched: 12. In DNA, the CDR3 is TGTGCCAGCAGCTCTGAGTCCGGGACAGGGTTAACTGGGGCCAACGTCCTGACTTTC. This translates into CASSSESGTGLTGANVLTF.

The chain carries TRBV20-1 and TRBJ1-4; no clear D. There are 13 residues in the CDR3. Per the germline V gene, CDR1 is DFQATT and CDR2 is SNEGSKA (reference sequence). The germline V and J ends were trimmed by 6 bases and 5 bases, with 13 bases remaining between them. The CDR3 sequence is CSAQTVGNEKLFF. The CDR3 DNA is TGCAGTGCCCAGACGGTTGGCAATGAAAAACTGTTTTTT.

The sample holds a few counts of this clonotype. J is TRBJ1-1 and V is TRBV12-5; possibly TRBD1 for D (6 bases). V was cut by 5 bases and J by 5 bases, with 15 bases left in between. The CDR3 has 14 amino acids. Germline CDR1 and CDR2: LGHNT and FRNRAP. The CDR3 loop reads CASGTFGGATEAFF. Written as DNA, the CDR3 is TGTGCTAGTGGTACATTCGGGGGCGCAACTGAAGCTTTCTTT.

This clonotype was observed a single time. The chain uses TRBV2 and TRBJ1-4; TRBD1 matches 7 bases. This CDR3 has 17 amino acids. Germline V lookup: CDR1 SNHLY, CDR2 FYNNEI. Trimming cost V 5 bases and J 0 bases; bases outside gene matches: 9. CDR3 residues: CASSTDRFGTTNEKLFF. CDR3 in DNA: TGTGCCAGCAGTACGGACAGGTTTGGCACAACTAATGAAAAACTGTTTTTT.

The V and J genes are TRBV27 and TRBJ2-7; 10 nucleotides match TRBD2. This CDR3 is 17 amino acids long. Trimming cost V 6 bases and J 0 bases; bases outside gene matches: 11. Germline V gene data show CDR1 as MNHEY and CDR2 as SMNVEV (reference sequence). This chain's CDR3 is CASRGSGGSRSSYEQYF. CDR3 bases: TGTGCCAGCAGGGGTAGCGGGGGGTCCAGGAGCTCCTACGAGCAGTACTTC.

This chain joins TRBV9 and TRBJ2-1; 9 nucleotides agree with TRBD1. This CDR3 is built from 15 residues. J lost 12 bases, V lost 6 bases, and 16 bases had no gene match. Germline loops: CDR1 SGDLS, CDR2 YYNGEE. CDR3: CASTPGQGLTGWQFF. The CDR3 nucleotides read TGTGCCAGCACGCCTGGACAGGGGCTAACGGGATGGCAGTTCTTC.

This clonotype has only a few counts. The CDR3: CASSGTHDYEQYF. As DNA, the CDR3 is TGTGCCAGCAGCGGGACCCACGACTACGAGCAGTACTTC. V gene TRBV27 combines with J gene TRBJ2-7; the D call may be TRBD1 or TRBD2 (5 bases each). In germline, CDR1 is MNHEY, CDR2 SMNVEV (reference sequence). V lost 6 bases and J 3 bases, leaving 12 bases between the germline ends. CDR3 size: 13 residues.

This clonotype was seen a handful of times. The V and J genes are TRBV5-1 and TRBJ2-1; 9 bases line up with TRBD2. V dropped 4 bases and J dropped 4; count of bases not matched to a gene: 9. The germline V gene encodes CDR1 SGHRS and CDR2 YFSETQ. The CDR3 spans 16 residues. CDR3 protein: CASSPNGREGYNEQFF. Here the CDR3 DNA reads TGCGCCAGCAGCCCAAATGGGCGGGAGGGTTACAATGAGCAGTTCTTC.

The table lists this clonotype with a few counts. The V gene is TRBV6-6, the J gene TRBJ2-7, with 7 bases fitting TRBD2. The CDR3 runs to 15 residues. The V gene's germline CDR1 is MNHNY and CDR2 SVGAGI (reference sequence). Germline trimming cut 5 bases from V and 5 bases from J; bases unmatched to any gene: 12. The CDR3 loop reads CASSPGGLVRNEQYF. CDR3 nucleotide sequence: TGTGCCAGCAGTCCCGGGGGGTTGGTTCGTAACGAGCAGTACTTC.